Shown below are 5 T cell receptor beta chains from a single sample sequenced in a study of blood T cell repertoires in COVID-19. The assay was immunoSEQ multiplex PCR, and TCRdb's table has in-frame clones only and misses some. The table includes about 170,000 clones, 65% to 85% detected once. Sequencing input: peripheral blood. Receptors were obtained from an older woman who had recovered from COVID-19.

V is TRBV7-6 and J is TRBJ2-1, with D uncertain. The length of the CDR3 is 18 residues. CDR1 SGHVS and CDR2 FNYEAQ come from the germline V gene. The V and J ends lost 2 bases and 0 bases respectively, with 17 bases between them. CDR3 in DNA: TGTGCCAGCAGCTTACCCCTCGGTTCACTTAGCTCCTACAATGAGCAGTTCTTC. This gives the protein CASSLPLGSLSSYNEQFF.

The chain recombines TRBV2 with TRBJ1-2; 7 positions agree with TRBD1. Germline V gives CDR1 SNHLY, CDR2 FYNNEI. This CDR3 has 15 residues. The junction had 8 bases not matched to a gene; V was cut back by 6 bases and J by 1 base. The DNA of the CDR3 is TGTGCCAGCAGGGCCGGGACAGCCGTTAACTATGGCTACACCTTC. This codes for CASRAGTAVNYGYTF.

The chain is built from TRBV30 and TRBJ1-6; the D is unclear. Trimming stripped 3 bases from V and 0 bases from J, with 3 bases between. The CDR3 runs to 13 residues. From germline, CDR1 is GTSNPN and CDR2 SVGIG (reference sequence). CDR3 protein: CAWRSSYNSPLHF. For the CDR3, the DNA is TGTGCCTGGAGGAGCTCCTATAATTCACCCCTCCACTTT.

The chain uses TRBV9 and TRBJ2-6; D is possibly TRBD1 (5 bases). Germline V gene sequence: CDR1 SGDLS, CDR2 YYNGEE. V dropped 4 bases and J dropped 4 bases, with 9 bases sitting between them. The CDR3 is 14 residues long. The CDR3 sequence is CASSRQWGANVLTF. The DNA for the CDR3 is TGTGCCAGCAGCCGACAGTGGGGGGCCAACGTCCTGACTTTC.

The CDR3: CASRTTGGASYSNQPQHF. In DNA form, the CDR3 reads TGTGCCAGCAGAACGACAGGGGGCGCATCCTATAGCAATCAGCCCCAGCATTTT. The rearrangement joins TRBV28 to TRBJ1-5, with 10 bases aligning to TRBD1. Germline CDR1 and CDR2: MDHEN and SYDVKM. After removal of 6 bases from V and 0 bases from J, the junction contained 11 bases not matched to a gene. The CDR3 consists of 18 residues.